The 27 T cell receptor beta chains below come from one sample, sequenced in a study of blood T cell repertoires in COVID-19. Some clones are missing from TCRdb's copy, which holds only in-frame ones; the method was immunoSEQ multiplex PCR. The data show over 200,000 clones, about 90% seen once. Sequencing used peripheral blood. The receptors here all came from a man between 35 and 55 years old with active or convalescent COVID-19.

The chain joins TRBV18 to TRBJ1-1; 8 nucleotides agree with TRBD1. Trimming removed 4 bases from V and 0 bases from J; junction bases left unmatched: 4. CDR1 and CDR2 (germline): KGHSH, LQKENI. The CDR3 has 15 residues. In nucleotides, the CDR3 is TGTGCCAGCTCACTCTCGACAGGGGTGAACACTGAAGCTTTCTTT. Translated, it gives CASSLSTGVNTEAFF.

This clone was detected only a few times. V and J are TRBV29-1 and TRBJ2-2; D gene ambiguous. The germline gives CDR1 SQVTM, CDR2 ANQGSEA. V dropped 6 bases and J dropped 4 bases, with 18 bases sitting between them. The CDR3 covers 15 residues. The CDR3 protein is CSVAVGVVATGELFF. As DNA, the CDR3 is TGCAGCGTAGCCGTTGGAGTGGTTGCCACCGGGGAGCTGTTTTTT.

The rearrangement joins TRBV18 to TRBJ1-4; D is uncertain. This CDR3 is 16 amino acids long. CDR1 KGHSH and CDR2 LQKENI come from the germline V gene. V was pared by 0 bases and J by 4 bases, with 12 bases between. The CDR3: CASSPPRSKNNEKLFF. The CDR3 DNA reads as TGTGCCAGCTCACCACCTCGGTCCAAGAATAATGAAAAACTGTTTTTT.

J is TRBJ1-1 and V is TRBV9; possible D gene TRBD1, 5 bases. CDR1 is SGDLS, CDR2 YYNGEE, per germline. Trimming cost V 0 bases and J 4 bases, with 13 bases left between them. The CDR3 spans 15 residues. In nucleotides, the CDR3 is TGTGCCAGCAGCGTAGATCCAGGGTCGGCCACTGAAGCTTTCTTT. This translates into CASSVDPGSATEAFF.

This clone was seen a single time. The rearrangement joins TRBV5-1 to TRBJ1-1; TRBD1 aligns across 12 bases. Germline V gene data show CDR1 as SGHRS and CDR2 as YFSETQ. The CDR3 has 18 amino acids. Trimming removed 2 bases from V and 6 bases from J; junction bases left unmatched: 14. For the CDR3, the DNA is TGCGCCAGCAGCTTAGACCACGGGACAGGGGGCCTGATGGCTGAAGCTTTCTTT. This encodes CASSLDHGTGGLMAEAFF.

This clone appeared a few times. The chain joins TRBV11-2 to TRBJ1-3, with TRBD1 matching 7 bases. V was pared by 4 bases and J by 4 bases, with 7 bases of the junction left unmatched. Germline CDR1 reads SGHAT; CDR2 reads FQNNGV. CDR3 size: 15 residues. The CDR3 loop reads CASSSLQGSGNTIYF. CDR3 sequence (DNA): TGTGCCAGCAGCTCTCTACAGGGGTCCGGAAACACCATATATTTT.

This clone came up a few times. The chain has TRBV28 and TRBJ1-4; no reliable D call. Germline lookup yields CDR1 MDHEN and CDR2 SYDVKM. This CDR3 contains 17 residues. Trimming stripped 6 bases from V and 8 bases from J, with 25 bases between. CDR3: CASRPWDLKGGWEKLFF. In DNA, the CDR3 is TGTGCCAGCAGACCTTGGGATTTAAAGGGAGGGTGGGAAAAACTGTTTTTT.

The V gene is TRBV28, the J gene TRBJ1-1; 8 bases fit TRBD1. There are 13 residues in the CDR3. CDR1 and CDR2 from the germline V gene are MDHEN and SYDVKM. After removal of 5 bases from V and 10 bases from J, the junction contained 9 bases not matched to a gene. Here the CDR3 reads CASSQTDRGRAFF. The CDR3 DNA follows: TGTGCCAGCAGTCAAACTGACAGGGGTCGAGCTTTCTTT.

V usage is TRBV29-1 and J usage is TRBJ2-1; TRBD2 matches at 8 bases. The V segment lost 6 bases and the J segment 2 bases; nucleotides outside the gene matches: 9. Germline CDR1 SQVTM, CDR2 ANQGSEA. The CDR3 extends over 15 amino acids. CDR3 in DNA: TGCAGCGTCCCCGGCGGGGGGCCGACCTACAATGAGCAGTTCTTC. Amino acid sequence: CSVPGGGPTYNEQFF.

This clone was seen just once. CDR3 in amino acids: CASSLGTGETNEKLFF. The CDR3 bases are TGTGCCAGCAGCCTAGGGACAGGGGAGACTAATGAAAAACTGTTTTTT. V gene TRBV4-2 combines with J gene TRBJ1-4, with TRBD1 identical over 10 bases. Germline V CDR1 and CDR2: LGHNA, YNFKEQ. The CDR3 loop spans 16 amino acids. The junction had 4 bases not matched to a gene; V was cut back by 4 bases and J by 2 bases.

J is TRBJ1-2 and V is TRBV3-1 (or the pseudogene TRBV3-2); D possibly corresponds to TRBD1 (5 bases). The CDR3 is 13 amino acids. CDR1 is LGHDT and CDR2 is YNNKEL in the germline V gene (reference sequence). The V and J ends lost 5 bases and 4 bases respectively, with 11 bases between them. CDR3 in amino acids: CASSSGSFYGYTF. The CDR3 nucleotides read TGTGCCAGCAGCTCAGGGTCCTTCTATGGCTACACCTTC.

The V and J genes are TRBV19 and TRBJ2-1; D gene uncertain. This CDR3 contains 11 residues. Trimming left V 1 base short and J 9 bases short, with 4 bases between. Germline loops: CDR1 LNHDA, CDR2 SQIVND (reference sequence). CDR3 in DNA: TGTGCCAGTAGTATAGCGAGTGAGCAGTTCTTC. Its translation: CASSIASEQFF.

The chain employs TRBV5-6 and TRBJ2-7, with 9 bases identical to TRBD1. The CDR3 spans 13 residues. CDR1 SGHDT and CDR2 YYEEEE come from the germline V gene. With V trimmed by 4 bases and J by 4 bases, 3 bases remained unmatched. In DNA, the CDR3 is TGTGCCAGCAGCGGGGACAGGGAATACGAGCAGTACTTC. It specifies CASSGDREYEQYF.

The genes are TRBV18 and TRBJ1-5; 10 positions agree with TRBD1. CDR1 and CDR2 (germline): KGHSH, LQKENI. J gave up 6 bases and V 5 bases, and 7 bases lay outside the gene matches. The CDR3 is 15 residues long. CDR3 sequence (DNA): TGTGCCAGCTCATCGGGACAGGGGATTGGTCAGCCCCAGCATTTT. Its translation is CASSSGQGIGQPQHF. Full variable domain (missing parts from reference TRBV18 and TRBJ1-5): NAGVMQNPRHLVRRRGQEARLRCSPMKGHSHVYWYRQLPEEGLKFMVYLQKENIIDESGMPKERFSAEFPKEGPSILRIQQVVRGDSAAYFCASSSGQGIGQPQHFGDGTRLSIL.

The CDR3 DNA sequence: TGTGCCTGGAGTACGGACAGGGGAGGAACTGAAGCTTTCTTT. Protein sequence: CAWSTDRGGTEAFF. This rearrangement joins TRBV30 to TRBJ1-1; 9 bases line up with TRBD1. The V gene's germline CDR1 is GTSNPN and CDR2 SVGIG (reference sequence). The V gene end was trimmed by 2 bases and the J gene end by 5 bases; junction bases not matched to a gene: 6. The CDR3 is made up of 14 amino acids.

This rearrangement joins TRBV30 to TRBJ2-3, with TRBD2 as a possible D gene (6 bases). The CDR3 covers 13 residues. Per the germline V gene, CDR1 is GTSNPN and CDR2 is SVGIG (reference sequence). Trimming cost V 3 bases and J 2 bases, with 9 bases left between them. CDR3 in amino acids: CAWRRTNTDTQYF. The CDR3 DNA follows: TGTGCCTGGAGGAGGACTAACACAGATACGCAGTATTTT. The whole variable domain, remainder taken from reference TRBV30 and TRBJ2-3, is SQTIHQWPATLVQPVGSPLSLECTVEGTSNPNLYWYRQAAGRGLQLLFYSVGIGQISSEVPQNLSASRPQDRQFILSSKKLLLSDSGFYLCAWRRTNTDTQYFGPGTRLTVL.

The chain has TRBV12-3 or TRBV12-4 and TRBJ1-5, with a possible D match to TRBD1 (6 bases). The CDR3 totals 13 residues. V lost 7 bases to trimming and J lost 12 bases, with 19 bases between them. In nucleotides, the CDR3 is TGTGCCAGCACCAATGACGATTGGGACATCCAGCATTTT. Encoded protein: CASTNDDWDIQHF.

This clone was detected only once. V is TRBV5-6 and J is TRBJ1-1, with 10 bases that match TRBD1. The junction had 6 bases not matched to a gene; V was cut back by 4 bases and J by 3 bases. The CDR3 has 15 residues. CDR1 and CDR2 (germline): SGHDT, YYEEEE. CDR3 sequence (DNA): TGTGCCAGCAGCCCAACCGGGACAGGGGACACTGAAGCTTTCTTT. Protein: CASSPTGTGDTEAFF.

Details on this clone: In the same sample, other DNA sequences code for this CDR3. This chain uses TRBV5-1 with TRBJ2-5; 8 bases are a match to TRBD2. Germline loops: CDR1 SGHRS, CDR2 YFSETQ. V lost 4 bases and J lost 5; bases outside the gene matches: 10. The CDR3 totals 15 residues. The CDR3 loop is CASSPGLAGGETQYF. Written as DNA, the CDR3 is TGCGCCAGCAGCCCTGGACTAGCCGGTGGCGAGACCCAGTACTTC. The full variable domain, rest sourced from reference TRBV5-1 and TRBJ2-5, is KAGVTQTPRYLIKTRGQQVTLSCSPISGHRSVSWYQQTPGQGLQFLFEYFSETQRNKGNFPGRFSGRQFSNSRSEMNVSTLELGDSALYLCASSPGLAGGETQYFGPGTRLLVL.

The chain combines TRBV7-3 with TRBJ2-3, with a weak D call TRBD1 (5 bases). Looked up from germline, CDR1 is SGHTA and CDR2 is FQGTGA. Deletions cut 4 bases from V and 4 bases from J, with 9 bases between. The CDR3 extends over 13 amino acids. The CDR3 bases are TGTGCCAGCAGCTCGACAGTCGCAGATACGCAGTATTTT. Residues: CASSSTVADTQYF. The full variable domain, rest sourced from reference TRBV7-3 and TRBJ2-3, is GAGVSQTPSNKVTEKGKYVELRCDPISGHTALYWYRQSLGQGPEFLIYFQGTGAADDSGLPNDRFFAVRPEGSVSTLKIQRTERGDSAVYLCASSSTVADTQYFGPGTRLTVL.

The V call is TRBV9, the J call TRBJ2-7, with a tentative D call TRBD1 (6 bases). The germline V gene has CDR1 SGDLS and CDR2 YYNGEE. The CDR3 length is 14 residues. V was cut by 3 bases and J by 0 bases, with 10 bases left in between. CDR3 region: CASSAGQSSYEQYF. The CDR3 coding sequence is TGTGCCAGCAGCGCAGGACAGAGCTCCTACGAGCAGTACTTC.

V and J are TRBV12-3 or TRBV12-4 and TRBJ2-3, with D unclear. Trimming took 6 bases from V and 5 from J, leaving 6 bases between them. The CDR3 has 11 amino acids. The CDR3 DNA reads as TGTGCCAGCAGGCAACTAGATACGCAGTATTTT. Protein sequence: CASRQLDTQYF.

The chain couples TRBV19 to TRBJ1-5; TRBD1 aligns across 11 bases. Trimming removed 5 bases from V and 2 bases from J; junction bases left unmatched: 5. CDR1 and CDR2 from the germline V gene are LNHDA and SQIVND (reference sequence). The CDR3 has 16 amino acids. The CDR3 sequence: CASSPRDRGGNQPQHF. In nucleotides, the CDR3 is TGTGCCAGTAGTCCCCGGGACAGGGGGGGCAATCAGCCCCAGCATTTT.

V is TRBV20-1 and J is TRBJ1-2; D unclear. Trimming stripped 6 bases from V and 4 bases from J, with 9 bases between. Per the germline V gene, CDR1 is DFQATT and CDR2 is SNEGSKA (reference sequence). This CDR3 contains 11 residues. For the CDR3, the DNA is TGCAGTGCAAGACCTTCCTATGGCTACACCTTC. Translated, it gives CSARPSYGYTF.

V is TRBV27 and J is TRBJ2-3; unclear D gene. V was pared by 6 bases and J by 0 bases, with 7 bases between. The CDR3 length is 13 residues. Germline CDR1 is MNHEY and CDR2 is SMNVEV (reference sequence). Here the CDR3 DNA reads TGTGCCAGCAGAGTCGGTAGCACAGATACGCAGTATTTT. Protein: CASRVGSTDTQYF.

The chain has TRBV7-9 and TRBJ1-3; 11 bases are a match to TRBD1. J gave up 4 bases and V 5 bases, and 1 base lay outside the gene matches. Per the germline V gene, CDR1 is SEHNR and CDR2 is FQNEAQ (reference sequence). The CDR3 runs to 14 residues. CDR3 bases: TGTGCCAGCAGCCGGACAGGGGGCGGAAACACCATATATTTT. Its translation is CASSRTGGGNTIYF.

The CDR3 protein is CASSGSSGLTLKGYTF. The DNA of the CDR3 is TGTGCCAGCAGCGGGTCCTCAGGGCTCACCCTAAAGGGCTACACCTTC. The chain carries TRBV21-1 and TRBJ1-2; the table's TRBD1 call for D was not verified on the DNA. TRBV21-1 is a pseudogene. This CDR3 has 16 amino acids.